This T cell receptor beta chain was sequenced in a study of CD8+ T cells in alopecia areata. RNA, once extracted, was reverse transcribed into cDNA for use as the sequencing template. Data came from immunoSEQ multiplex PCR; TCRdb stores just in-frame clones and leaves some out. The sample lists roughly 180,000 clones, roughly three fifths occurring once. Treatment noted: oral pan-JAK inhibitor, 5-10 mg twice daily. This clone occurred a few times. The V and J ends lost 4 bases and 4 bases respectively, with 6 bases between them. The CDR3 loop spans 11 amino acids. Per germline, CDR1 SQVTM and CDR2 ANQGSEA.

Sequencing was performed on CD4+ T cells sorted from blood, taken at week 4, from a patient treated with tofacitinib. This chain connects TRBV29-1 to TRBJ2-3, with no clear D. The TCR comes from a human donor with alopecia areata. For the CDR3, the DNA is TGCAGCGTTGGTGACGCAGATACGCAGTATTTT. It specifies CSVGDADTQYF.